Listed below are T cell receptor beta chains from one sample, sequenced in a study of blood T cells in healthy people across ages. TCRdb re-called the 5' RACE reads through MiXCR, storing one row per CDR3 protein. The repertoire consists of some 1.1 million distinct CDR3 sequences, with roughly two fifths occurring once and the leading ten covering about an eighth. The sequencing sample was made of blood. Source of these receptors: a man aged 18 to 29 in good health. Each CDR3 is given with its conserved first and last residue. The order of the fields is D gene, V gene, J gene, clone size, CDR3 protein, CDR3 DNA. A D gene is named only where the DNA matches it firmly. Size tells how often a clone was seen (once, few, many) or the class of an expanded clone, and some rows leave it out.

>-|TRBV3-1|TRBJ1-3|-
CASSPRTESSGNTIYF
TGTGCCAGCAGCCCCAGGACAGAGTCCTCTGGAAACACCATATATTTT
>-|TRBV7-9|TRBJ2-7|few
CASSSGLGGYEQYF
TGTGCCAGCAGCTCTGGCCTCGGTGGCTACGAGCAGTACTTC
>-|TRBV6-6|TRBJ2-2|-
CASSQTGPREELFF
TGTGCCAGCAGCCAAACCGGGCCTCGGGAGGAGCTGTTTTTT
>-|TRBV11-1|TRBJ1-1|few
CASSLGPWNTEAFF
TGTGCCAGCAGCTTGGGACCCTGGAACACTGAAGCTTTCTTT
>-|TRBV4-3|TRBJ2-1|few
CASSQDGGKRNEQFF
TGCGCCAGCAGCCAAGATGGCGGGAAACGAAATGAGCAGTTCTTC
>-|TRBV20-1|TRBJ2-3|few
CSANRARTDTQYF
TGCAGTGCTAACAGGGCCCGCACAGATACGCAGTATTTT
>-|TRBV6-6|TRBJ1-2|-
CASSYSRMGNYGYTF
TGTGCCAGCAGTTACTCGAGGATGGGTAACTATGGCTACACCTTC
>TRBD1|TRBV7-8|TRBJ1-1|-
CASNATGGSCTEAFF
TGTGCCAGCAACGCAACAGGGGGCTCGTGTACTGAAGCTTTCTTT
>-|TRBV4-3|TRBJ1-4|-
CASSQDVFTVNEKLFF
TGCGCCAGCAGCCAAGATGTTTTTACGGTTAATGAAAAACTGTTTTTT
>-|TRBV20-1|TRBJ2-6|-
CSARAPSGANVLTF
TGCAGTGCTAGAGCCCCCTCTGGGGCCAACGTCCTGACTTTC
>-|TRBV4-1|TRBJ1-4|-
CASSQKGWTNEKLFF
TGCGCCAGCAGCCAAAAGGGATGGACTAATGAAAAACTGTTTTTT
>-|TRBV20-1|TRBJ2-7|few
CSARDLLYEQYF
TGCAGTGCTAGAGATCTTCTTTACGAGCAGTACTTC
>-|TRBV6-5|TRBJ2-3|-
CASSYSRRADTQYF
TGTGCCAGCAGTTACTCGAGGAGGGCAGATACGCAGTATTTT
>-|TRBV5-1|TRBJ1-2|-
CASSLRAGANYGYTF
TGCGCCAGCAGCTTGAGGGCGGGAGCTAACTATGGCTACACCTTC
>-|TRBV7-2|TRBJ1-4|few
CASSLRQGIGEKLFF
TGTGCCAGCAGCTTAAGGCAGGGCATAGGTGAAAAACTGTTTTTT
>-|TRBV9|TRBJ2-1|few
CASSVAQVMGEQFF
TGTGCCAGCAGCGTAGCACAGGTAATGGGTGAGCAGTTCTTC
>-|TRBV20-1|TRBJ2-7|once
CSADRGSHEQYF
TGCAGTGCCGACCGGGGGAGTCACGAGCAGTACTTC
>TRBD2|TRBV7-9|TRBJ2-3|few
CASSLRRASGGSDTQYF
TGTGCCAGCAGCTTAAGGAGGGCTAGCGGGGGTTCAGATACGCAGTATTTT
>TRBD1|TRBV7-3|TRBJ2-3|-
CASSASGTGGTDTRYF
TGTGCCAGCAGCGCATCCGGGACAGGAGGCACAGATACGCGGTATTTT
>TRBD2|TRBV7-9|TRBJ2-1|-
CAWTRGTQAHNEQFF
TGTGCCTGGACTAGAGGGACCCAAGCCCACAATGAGCAGTTCTTC
>-|TRBV14|TRBJ2-3|-
CASSQAGSGRVFTDTQYF
TGTGCCAGCAGCCAAGCGGGGTCAGGCAGGGTCTTCACAGATACGCAGTATTTT
>-|TRBV3-1|TRBJ2-1|-
CASRRDRDLYNEQFF
TGTGCCAGCAGACGAGACCGGGACTTATACAATGAGCAGTTCTTC
>-|TRBV5-1|TRBJ1-1|-
CASRLDTLNTEAFF
TGCGCCAGCAGGCTGGACACTCTGAACACTGAAGCTTTCTTT